What follows is one TCR beta chain and its context. What it binds is unknown. This CDR3 is built from 12 residues. Trimming removed 3 bases from V and 6 bases from J, with 9 bases in between. Germline CDR1 KGHSH, CDR2 LQKENI. The data were taken from a study of beta chain features in type 1 diabetes. Notes on the study in general: Any HLA type influence on TCRB rearrangement was left unresolved here. A moderate, significant TCRB CDR3 shortening appeared in type 1 diabetes across four CD4+ subsets.

Expressed TCRB transcripts were sequenced after all isolated RNA was converted to cDNA. Sequencing was performed with immunoSEQ multiplex PCR; in TCRdb, only in-frame clones are kept and a portion is missing. The sample records 20,000 to 25,000 clones, under 75% being singletons. Sorting that relied on CD45RO/CCR7/CD25/CD127/CD95/CD27 yielded CD4+ naive, central memory, regulatory and stem cell-like memory cells. Each population that was sorted was more than 98% pure. Material for sequencing was Tregs from blood. The chain employs TRBV18 and TRBJ2-7; D is possibly TRBD2 (7 bases). This clonotype originated in a man aged 18-30 years with type 1 diabetes. The CDR3 nucleotides read TGTGCCAGCTCACCGAGGGGGGGCGAGCAGTACTTC. Amino acids: CASSPRGGEQYF.